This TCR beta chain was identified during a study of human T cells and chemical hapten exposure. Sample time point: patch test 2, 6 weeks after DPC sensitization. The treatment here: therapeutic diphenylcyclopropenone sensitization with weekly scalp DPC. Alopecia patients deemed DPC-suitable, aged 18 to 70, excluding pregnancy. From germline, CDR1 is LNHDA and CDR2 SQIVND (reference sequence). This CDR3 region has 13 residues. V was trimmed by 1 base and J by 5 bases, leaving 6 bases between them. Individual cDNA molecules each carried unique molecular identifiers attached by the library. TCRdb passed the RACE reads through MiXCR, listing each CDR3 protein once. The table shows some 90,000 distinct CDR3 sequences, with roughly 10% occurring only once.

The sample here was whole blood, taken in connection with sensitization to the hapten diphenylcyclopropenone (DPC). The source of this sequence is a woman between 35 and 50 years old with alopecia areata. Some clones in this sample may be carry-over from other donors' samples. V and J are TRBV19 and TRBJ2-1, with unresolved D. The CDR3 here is CASSIGRNNEQFF. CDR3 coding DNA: TGTGCCAGTAGTATAGGGCGGAACAATGAGCAGTTCTTC.